This TCR beta chain is from a study of cytotoxic CD8 clonotypes in ibrutinib-treated CLL listed by TCRdb under 2021. About the full investigation: The cohort included some 14 treatment-naive and roughly 10 relapsed/refractory patients; some 18 were IGHV unmutated. Longitudinal samples were obtainable from about 30% of the 86 participants in the trial. Responses were partial in around 24 patients and complete in 2; after median about 5.5 years follow-up, about 15 stayed in remission and about twelve progressed. An average of about 250,000 productive templates and tens of thousands of productive rearrangements was obtained per sample. Every sample from remission and from progressive disease was obtained while the patients were still on ibrutinib. Samples at response were collected after a median of about 12 months of treatment, with a range of about 6 to 40 months. Cryopreserved peripheral blood mononuclear cells were collected before treatment, at response, and at either disease progression or sustained remission.

Comment on this clone: The specificity of this receptor is unknown. Base-call qualities are not available, and no considerably larger clone is one nucleotide away.

Including cysteine and phenylalanine, the CDR3 has 15 amino acids. Solely the CDR3 DNA is kept, with 45 bases framed from the first base. The trim is 5 bases for V and 1 base for J, with a gap of 15 bases between the germline ends. Based on the germline V gene, the CDR1 and CDR2 sequences are MDHEN and SYDVKM. General conclusions and limits of the study: Sampling times were not matched between patients in sustained remission and patients whose disease was progressing, and lymph node repertoires were not examined. At baseline, clonality was higher than in age-matched healthy donors and showed a strong correlation with circulating CD8+ T-cell counts. Clonality rose at ibrutinib response, remained stable during sustained remission, and dropped back toward baseline at progression. Public clonotypes were rare and either shrank or stayed stable during treatment, and the rise in clonality at ibrutinib response reflected expansion of private clonotypes.

What the time point label conveys for this sample: 20 to 30 months on ibrutinib. For TCR beta library preparation, roughly 2 micrograms of genomic DNA were extracted from the cryopreserved PBMCs. Longitudinal blood samples from CLL patients receiving ibrutinib monotherapy were subjected to high-throughput TCR beta sequencing. The patients took part in an open-label, single-center phase 2 trial of ibrutinib monotherapy. Each clonotype received, on average, approximately 9.9x coverage in deep resolution sequencing performed on a MiSeq, where the target depth lay between 1 in 1 million and 1 in 200,000 T cells. The immunoSEQ hsTCRB Kit was used to generate the TCR beta libraries. On the study's bioinformatics: ImmunoSEQ Data Assistant and ImmunoSEQ Analyzer were used for data analysis, and V, D and J genes were assigned according to IMGT definitions. Clonality, which ranges from 0 to 1, was calculated by subtracting the normalized Shannon entropy of productive rearrangement frequencies from one. Only overrepresented clonotypes making up at least 0.05% of the repertoire of each patient were included in the public clonotype analysis. Roughly 12 age-matched healthy donor repertoires from immuneACCESS were used as controls for clonality. Held by TCRdb, this immuneACCESS table contains in-frame sequences only and omits some clones. Under half of the omission traces to an unresolved V gene where checked; the cause of the rest is unknown. V, J and clone size reflect that table, while D and trimming were determined from the DNA. Within this sample are 190,000 or so clones, with around three quarters of them counted one time only. About an eighth of the sample belongs to the ten largest clones.

In this chain, TRBV28 is recombined with TRBJ2-7, with TRBD2 as a weak D call on 6 bases. The TCR sequence derives from a human donor with chronic lymphocytic leukemia. This material consisted of PBMCs, taken after 24 months of ibrutinib treatment. Read as DNA, the sequence is TGTGCCAGCAGTCCAACTAGCCTCATATCCTACGAGCAGTACTTC. Translated, it reads CASSPTSLISYEQYF.